This T cell receptor beta chain was captured in a study of blood T cell repertoires in COVID-19. Study context: From T cells, B-cell-depleted T cells, or PBMCs came the material, which was cDNA or gDNA.

Trimming left V 1 base short and J 11 bases short, with 14 bases between. The CDR3 is 13 residues long. From germline, CDR1 is SGHTA and CDR2 FQGNSA. TCRdb keeps only in-frame clones here, not all; method: immunoSEQ multiplex PCR. The data contain 80,000 or so clones, approximately 86% of them singletons. Sequencing was carried out using peripheral blood. This TCR came from a human donor in a cohort sampled during active COVID-19. This chain uses TRBV7-2 with TRBJ1-1; D ambiguous. CDR3: CASSLEEGRRAFF. The CDR3 coding sequence is TGTGCCAGCAGCTTAGAGGAAGGCCGCAGGGCTTTCTTT. Complete variable domain (other parts from reference TRBV7-2 and TRBJ1-1): GAGVSQSPSNKVTEKGKDVELRCDPISGHTALYWYRQSLGQGLEFLIYFQGNSAPDKSGLPSDRFSAERTGGSVSTLTIQRTQQEDSAVYLCASSLEEGRRAFFGQGTRLTVV.